What follows is one T cell receptor beta chain and its context. What it recognizes is unknown. These data are taken from a study of vaccination and CD4 T cells after COVID-19. Study background: Across the group, participants received two doses of either BNT162b2 or mRNA-1273 vaccine. Collection of post-COVID samples occurred a median about 98 days after diagnosis, spanning a range of 35 to 161. The study, taken as a whole, reports: Spike mono-reactivity was found in 304 of the 307 vaccine-specific clones identified in convalescent patients.

The Oncomine TCR Beta short-read assay generated sequence data from the DNA of cultured CD4+ T cells. MiXCR was run by TCRdb on the PCR reads, yielding one entry per CDR3 protein. Of about 15,000 distinct CDR3 sequences detected, roughly 36% appear once; the ten largest clones hold roughly a third. Stated treatment: approximately 11-day PBMC culture with coronavirus spike peptide pools or control peptides (ViraFEST assay). ViraFEST used peptide pools to expand antigen-specific T cells, then sequenced TCRs. The ends were cut back, 2 bases at V and 8 bases at J, with 11 bases in the middle. The CDR3 length is 13 residues. Germline V gene lookup returns CDR1 MRHNA and CDR2 SNTAGT.

This clonotype originated in a human donor with COVID-19. Sample: cultured CD4+ T cells from blood. V and J are TRBV6-4 and TRBJ2-3; D perhaps matches TRBD2 (6 bases). CDR3: CASSDGRQTTQYF. The CDR3 DNA reads as TGTGCCAGCAGTGACGGGAGGCAGACTACGCAGTATTTT.